This T cell receptor (beta chain) was profiled in a study of CD8+ T cells in alopecia areata. About the study: Recipient mice, approximately 6-11-week-old female C3H/HeJ animals, received skin from roughly 6-13-month-old C3H/HeJ graft donors with spontaneous alopecia.

Sorting of pooled cutaneous lymph node cells used CD4, CD8alpha, NKG2D, NKG2ACE and other markers. Study observations and caveats: Compared with normal scalp, lesional scalp had higher clonality and more expanded CD8+ clones. Normal-skin resident alphabeta T cells also appear among scalp sample sequences. Mice showed TCR sharing more clearly than patients did, possibly owing to HLA.

TCR sequencing used cDNA made by reverse transcription of extracted RNA. This table comes from immunoSEQ multiplex PCR, and its TCRdb copy is limited to in-frame clones, with some not included. Sampling found 270,000 or so clones, none seen once. CDR1 and CDR2 from the germline V gene are NNHNN and SYGAGS (reference sequence). The CDR3 is 16 residues long. V lost 0 bases, J lost 1 base, and 11 bases lay in between. About this clone: What it binds is unknown. Gene labels here are mouse ones. The read is 4 residues too short to cover the CDR3 end, so that end is filled in from the germline J gene.

The sequence was obtained from a C3H/HeJ mouse with alopecia areata. The strain bears MHC haplotype H2-k. The specimen sequenced was CD4+ T cells sorted from a lymph node. The genes are TRBV13-2 and TRBJ2-1, with a weak D call TRBD2 (5 bases). CDR3 protein: CASGDASWANYAEQFF. CDR3 bases read: TGTGCCAGCGGTGATGCTTCCTGGGCGAACTATGCT.